This entry is about one TCR beta chain. Its specificity is unknown. The record originates from a study of T cell repertoires in cytomegalovirus infection. Study-wide context: Indications came from public TCR beta signatures; they pointed to CMV infection and to a matching HLA type. Findings and limits, study-wide: HLA-C-restricted CMV-specific TCR beta clonotypes prevailed in the ex vivo response. There were carriers of CMV plus the relevant HLA, and cumulative public TCR beta family frequency identified them.

CDR3 size: 16 residues. J was trimmed by 1 base and V by 3 bases; bases with no gene match: 11. The germline V gene has CDR1 DFQATT and CDR2 SNEGSKA (reference sequence). TCRdb re-derived calls from the reads in MiXCR, one entry per CDR3 protein. The sample has about 450,000 distinct CDR3 sequences; roughly 30% are singletons. The chain carries TRBV20-1 and TRBJ2-5; 7 bases align to TRBD2. The TCR sequence derives from a human donor in good health (CMV status not recorded). Some clones in this sample may be carry-over from other donors' samples. Source material: PBMCs. The CDR3, as DNA: TGCAGTGCTAGGGGATCTAGCGGAACCAGCCAAGAGACCCAGTACTTC. Protein: CSARGSSGTSQETQYF.